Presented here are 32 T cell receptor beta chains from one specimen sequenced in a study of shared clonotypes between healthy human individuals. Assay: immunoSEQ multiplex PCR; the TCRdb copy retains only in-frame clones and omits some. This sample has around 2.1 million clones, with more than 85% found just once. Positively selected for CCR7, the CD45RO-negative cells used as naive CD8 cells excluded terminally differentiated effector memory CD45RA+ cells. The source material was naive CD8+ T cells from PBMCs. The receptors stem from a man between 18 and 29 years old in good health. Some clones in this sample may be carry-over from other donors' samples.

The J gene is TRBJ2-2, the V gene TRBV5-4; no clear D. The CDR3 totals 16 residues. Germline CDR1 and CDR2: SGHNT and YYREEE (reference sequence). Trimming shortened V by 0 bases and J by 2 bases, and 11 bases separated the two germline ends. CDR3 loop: CASSLVAGANTGELFF. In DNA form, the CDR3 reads TGTGCCAGCAGCTTGGTGGCAGGCGCTAACACCGGGGAGCTGTTTTTT.

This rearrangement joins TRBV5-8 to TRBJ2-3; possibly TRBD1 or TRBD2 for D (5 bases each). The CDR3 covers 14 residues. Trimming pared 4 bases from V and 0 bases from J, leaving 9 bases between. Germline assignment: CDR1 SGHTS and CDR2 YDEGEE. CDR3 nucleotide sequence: TGTGCCAGCAGCGGGGACCTTAGCACAGATACGCAGTATTTT. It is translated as CASSGDLSTDTQYF.

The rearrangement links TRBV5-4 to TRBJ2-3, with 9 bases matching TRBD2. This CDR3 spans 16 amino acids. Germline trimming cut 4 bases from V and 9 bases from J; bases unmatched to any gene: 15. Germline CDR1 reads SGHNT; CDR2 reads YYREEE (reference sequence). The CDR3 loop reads CASSPRLAVVGSTQYF. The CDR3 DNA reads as TGTGCCAGCAGCCCCAGACTAGCGGTAGTCGGGTCCACGCAGTATTTT.

CDR3 sequence reads: CSVGASGNPDTQYF. The CDR3 nucleotides read TGCAGCGTTGGGGCTAGCGGGAACCCAGATACGCAGTATTTT. This chain joins TRBV29-1 and TRBJ2-3; 9 bases match TRBD2. J lost 4 bases, V lost 4 bases, and 6 bases had no gene match. The V gene's germline CDR1 is SQVTM and CDR2 ANQGSEA. The CDR3 runs to 14 residues.

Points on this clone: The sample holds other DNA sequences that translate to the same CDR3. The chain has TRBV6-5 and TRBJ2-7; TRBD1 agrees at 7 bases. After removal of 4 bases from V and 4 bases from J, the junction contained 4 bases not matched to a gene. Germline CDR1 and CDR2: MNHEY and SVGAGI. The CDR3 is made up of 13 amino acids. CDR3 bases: TGTGCCAGCAGTTCCAGGGGGTTATACGAGCAGTACTTC. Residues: CASSSRGLYEQYF.

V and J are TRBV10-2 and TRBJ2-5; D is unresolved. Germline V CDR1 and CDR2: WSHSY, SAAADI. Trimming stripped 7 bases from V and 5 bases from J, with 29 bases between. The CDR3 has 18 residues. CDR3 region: CASNVAGWSAEEMETQYF. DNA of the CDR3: TGCGCCAGCAACGTGGCTGGGTGGTCGGCAGAGGAGATGGAGACCCAGTACTTC.

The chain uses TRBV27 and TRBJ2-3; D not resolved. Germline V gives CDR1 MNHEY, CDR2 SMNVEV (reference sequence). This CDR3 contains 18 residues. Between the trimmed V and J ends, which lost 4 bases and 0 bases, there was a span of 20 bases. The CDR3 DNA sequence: TGTGCCAGCAGTTACCAGGTCATTTCAGAGCTTAGCACAGATACGCAGTATTTT. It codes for CASSYQVISELSTDTQYF.

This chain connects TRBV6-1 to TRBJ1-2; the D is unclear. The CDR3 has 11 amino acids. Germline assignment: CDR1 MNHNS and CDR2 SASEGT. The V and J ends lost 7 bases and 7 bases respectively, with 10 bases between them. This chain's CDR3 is CASKDNLGYTF. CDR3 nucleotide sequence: TGTGCCAGCAAAGACAACCTTGGCTACACCTTC.

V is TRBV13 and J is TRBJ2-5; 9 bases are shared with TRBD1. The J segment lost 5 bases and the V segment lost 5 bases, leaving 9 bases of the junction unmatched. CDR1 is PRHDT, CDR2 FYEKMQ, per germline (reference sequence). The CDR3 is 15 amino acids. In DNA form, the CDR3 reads TGTGCCAGCAGCGCCCCGGGACAGGGACCCGAGACCCAGTACTTC. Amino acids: CASSAPGQGPETQYF.

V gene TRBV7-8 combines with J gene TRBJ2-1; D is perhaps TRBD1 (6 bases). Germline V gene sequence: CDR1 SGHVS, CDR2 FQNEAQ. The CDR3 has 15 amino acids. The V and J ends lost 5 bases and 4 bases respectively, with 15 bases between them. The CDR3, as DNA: TGTGCCAGCAGCAATCAGGGGATGGGGTACAATGAGCAGTTCTTC. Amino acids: CASSNQGMGYNEQFF.

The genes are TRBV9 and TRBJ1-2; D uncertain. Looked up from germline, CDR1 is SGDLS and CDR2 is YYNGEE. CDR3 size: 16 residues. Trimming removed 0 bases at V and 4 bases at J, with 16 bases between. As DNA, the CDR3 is TGTGCCAGCAGCGTAGGCGGAGAGGGCTCCTCCTATGGCTACACCTTC. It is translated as CASSVGGEGSSYGYTF.

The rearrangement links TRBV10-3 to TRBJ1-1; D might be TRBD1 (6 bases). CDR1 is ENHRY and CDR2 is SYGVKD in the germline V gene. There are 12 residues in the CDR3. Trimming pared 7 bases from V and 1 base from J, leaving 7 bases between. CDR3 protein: CAIKGENTEAFF. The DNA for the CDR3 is TGTGCCATCAAGGGGGAGAACACTGAAGCTTTCTTT.

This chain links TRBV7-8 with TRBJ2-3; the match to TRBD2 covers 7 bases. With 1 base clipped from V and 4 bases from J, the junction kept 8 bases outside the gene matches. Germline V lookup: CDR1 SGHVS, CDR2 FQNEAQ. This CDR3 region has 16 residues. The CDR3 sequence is CASSLVLVGRPDTQYF. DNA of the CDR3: TGTGCCAGCAGCTTAGTTCTCGTCGGGAGGCCAGATACGCAGTATTTT.

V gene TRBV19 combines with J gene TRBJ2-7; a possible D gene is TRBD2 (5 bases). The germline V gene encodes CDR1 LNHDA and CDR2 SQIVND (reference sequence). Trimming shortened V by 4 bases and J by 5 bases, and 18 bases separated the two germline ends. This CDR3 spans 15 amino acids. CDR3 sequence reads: CASSTPGSYVDEQYF. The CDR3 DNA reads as TGTGCCAGTAGTACCCCGGGATCCTACGTCGACGAGCAGTACTTC. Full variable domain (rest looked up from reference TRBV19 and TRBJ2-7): DGGITQSPKYLFRKEGQNVTLSCEQNLNHDAMYWYRQDPGQGLRLIYYSQIVNDFQKGDIAEGYSVSREKKESFPLTVTSAQKNPTAFYLCASSTPGSYVDEQYFGPGTRLTVT.

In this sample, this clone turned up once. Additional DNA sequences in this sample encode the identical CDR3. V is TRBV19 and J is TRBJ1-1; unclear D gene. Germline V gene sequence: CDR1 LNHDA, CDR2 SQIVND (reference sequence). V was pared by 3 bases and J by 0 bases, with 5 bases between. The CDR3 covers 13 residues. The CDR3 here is CASSILMNTEAFF. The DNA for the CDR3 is TGTGCCAGTAGTATTCTGATGAACACTGAAGCTTTCTTT.

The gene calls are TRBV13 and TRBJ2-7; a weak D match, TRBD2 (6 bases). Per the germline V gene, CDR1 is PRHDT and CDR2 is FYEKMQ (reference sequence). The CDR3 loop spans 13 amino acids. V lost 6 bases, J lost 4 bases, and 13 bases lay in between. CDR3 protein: CASRGTLGYEQYF. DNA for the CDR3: TGTGCCAGCAGGGGGACTCTGGGGTACGAGCAGTACTTC.

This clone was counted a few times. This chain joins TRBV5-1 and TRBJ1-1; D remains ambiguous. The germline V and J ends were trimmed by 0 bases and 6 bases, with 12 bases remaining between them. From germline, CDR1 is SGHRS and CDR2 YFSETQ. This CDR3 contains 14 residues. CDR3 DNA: TGCGCCAGCAGCTTGGCCACCGACCCGGCTGAAGCTTTCTTT. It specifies CASSLATDPAEAFF.

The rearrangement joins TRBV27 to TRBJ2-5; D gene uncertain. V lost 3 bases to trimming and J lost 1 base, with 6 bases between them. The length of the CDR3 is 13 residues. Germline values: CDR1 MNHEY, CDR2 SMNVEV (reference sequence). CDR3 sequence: CASSFRLQETQYF. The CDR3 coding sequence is TGTGCCAGCAGTTTCAGGCTCCAAGAGACCCAGTACTTC.

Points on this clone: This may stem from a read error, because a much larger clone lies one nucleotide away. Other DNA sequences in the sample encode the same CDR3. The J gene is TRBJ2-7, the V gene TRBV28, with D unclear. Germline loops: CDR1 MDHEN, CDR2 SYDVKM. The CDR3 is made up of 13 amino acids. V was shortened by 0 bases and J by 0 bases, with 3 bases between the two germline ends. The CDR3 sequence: CASSLWSSYEQYF. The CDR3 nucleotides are TGTGCCAGCAGTTTATGGAGCTCCTACGAGCAGTACTTC. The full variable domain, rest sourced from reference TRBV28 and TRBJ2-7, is DVKVTQSSRYLVKRTGEKVFLECVQDMDHENMFWYRQDPGLGLRLIYFSYDVKMKEKGDIPEGYSVSREKKERFSLILESASTNQTSMYLCASSLWSSYEQYFGPGTRLTVT.

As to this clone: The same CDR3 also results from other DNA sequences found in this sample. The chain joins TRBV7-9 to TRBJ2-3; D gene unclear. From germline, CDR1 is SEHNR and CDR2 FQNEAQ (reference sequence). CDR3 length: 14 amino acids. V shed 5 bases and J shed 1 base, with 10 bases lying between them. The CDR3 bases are TGTGCCAGCAGCCCCGGGCCCGGCACAGATACGCAGTATTTT. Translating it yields CASSPGPGTDTQYF.

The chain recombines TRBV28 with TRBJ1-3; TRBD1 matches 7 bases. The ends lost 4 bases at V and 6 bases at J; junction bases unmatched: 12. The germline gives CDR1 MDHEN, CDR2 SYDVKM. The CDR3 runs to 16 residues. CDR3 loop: CASSSPPTGPENTIYF. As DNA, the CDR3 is TGTGCCAGCAGTTCTCCTCCGACAGGGCCCGAAAACACCATATATTTT.

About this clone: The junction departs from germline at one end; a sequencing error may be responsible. The chain's CDR3 is CASSVVGRDLIF. CDR3 coding DNA: TGTGCCAGCAGCGTAGTAGGCAGGGACCTTATCTTC. This chain connects TRBV9 to TRBJ2-1, with D possibly called TRBD1 or TRBD2 (5 bases each). This CDR3 has 12 residues. Germline V gene sequence: CDR1 SGDLS, CDR2 YYNGEE.

The DNA of the CDR3 is TGCAGCGTTGAAAACGGGCGCCGGTATGGCTACACCTTC. This codes for CSVENGRRYGYTF. The chain employs TRBV29-1 and TRBJ1-2; D is uncertain. The germline gives CDR1 SQVTM, CDR2 ANQGSEA. The CDR3 extends over 13 amino acids. The V and J ends lost 2 bases and 5 bases respectively, with 12 bases between them.

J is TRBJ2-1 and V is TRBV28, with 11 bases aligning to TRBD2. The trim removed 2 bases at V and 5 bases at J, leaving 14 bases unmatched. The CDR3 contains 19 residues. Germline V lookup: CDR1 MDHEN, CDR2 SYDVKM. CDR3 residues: CASSLARWLAGGQNNEQFF. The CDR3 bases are TGTGCCAGCAGTTTAGCCCGGTGGCTAGCGGGAGGTCAAAACAATGAGCAGTTCTTC. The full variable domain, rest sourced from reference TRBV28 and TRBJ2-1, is DVKVTQSSRYLVKRTGEKVFLECVQDMDHENMFWYRQDPGLGLRLIYFSYDVKMKEKGDIPEGYSVSREKKERFSLILESASTNQTSMYLCASSLARWLAGGQNNEQFFGPGTRLTVL.

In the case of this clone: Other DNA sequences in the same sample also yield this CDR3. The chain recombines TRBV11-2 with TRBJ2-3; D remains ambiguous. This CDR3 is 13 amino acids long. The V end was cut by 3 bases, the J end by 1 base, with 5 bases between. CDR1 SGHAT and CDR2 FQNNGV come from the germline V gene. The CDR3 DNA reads TGTGCCAGCAGCTTGAGAGGCACAGATACGCAGTATTTT. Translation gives CASSLRGTDTQYF.

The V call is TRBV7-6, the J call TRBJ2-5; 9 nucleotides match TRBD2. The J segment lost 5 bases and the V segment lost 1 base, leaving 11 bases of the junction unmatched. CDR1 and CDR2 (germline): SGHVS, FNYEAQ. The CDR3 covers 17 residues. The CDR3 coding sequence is TGTGCCAGCAGCTTAGTTCCTAGCGGGGCCCCGGGCGAGACCCAGTACTTC. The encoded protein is CASSLVPSGAPGETQYF.

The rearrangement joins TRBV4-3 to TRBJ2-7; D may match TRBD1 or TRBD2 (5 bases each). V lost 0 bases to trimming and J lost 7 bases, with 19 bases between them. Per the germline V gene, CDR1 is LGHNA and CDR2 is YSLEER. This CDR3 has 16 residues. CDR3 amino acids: CASSQDHADGEGEQYF. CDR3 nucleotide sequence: TGCGCCAGCAGCCAAGATCACGCGGACGGCGAGGGGGAGCAGTACTTC.

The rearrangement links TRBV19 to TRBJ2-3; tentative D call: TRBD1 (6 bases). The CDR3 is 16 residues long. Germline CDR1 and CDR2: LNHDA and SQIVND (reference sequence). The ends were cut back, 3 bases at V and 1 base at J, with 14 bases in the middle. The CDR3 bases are TGTGCCAGTAGTATCGACGACAGGTGGGGCACAGATACGCAGTATTTT. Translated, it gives CASSIDDRWGTDTQYF. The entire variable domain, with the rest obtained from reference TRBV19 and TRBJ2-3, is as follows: DGGITQSPKYLFRKEGQNVTLSCEQNLNHDAMYWYRQDPGQGLRLIYYSQIVNDFQKGDIAEGYSVSREKKESFPLTVTSAQKNPTAFYLCASSIDDRWGTDTQYFGPGTRLTVL.

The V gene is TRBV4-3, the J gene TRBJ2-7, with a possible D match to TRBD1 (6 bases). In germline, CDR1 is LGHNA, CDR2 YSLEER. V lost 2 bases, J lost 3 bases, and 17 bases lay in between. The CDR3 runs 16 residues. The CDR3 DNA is TGCGCCAGCAGCCAAAGGAACTTACAGGGACACTACGAGCAGTACTTC. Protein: CASSQRNLQGHYEQYF.

The CDR3 region has the DNA TGTGCCAGCAGCCCTGCGGAGGATGAGCAGTTCTTC. This gives the protein CASSPAEDEQFF. The chain joins TRBV7-9 to TRBJ2-1, with D perhaps matching TRBD2 (5 bases). The CDR3 extends over 12 amino acids. The V gene's germline CDR1 is SEHNR and CDR2 FQNEAQ (reference sequence). Trimming removed 5 bases at V and 8 bases at J, with 10 bases between. Combining the CDR3 with reference TRBV7-9 and TRBJ2-1 gives the whole variable domain DTGVSQNPRHKITKRGQNVTFRCDPISEHNRLYWYRQTLGQGPEFLTYFQNEAQLEKSRLLSDRFSAERPKGSFSTLEIQRTEQGDSAMYLCASSPAEDEQFFGPGTRLTVL.

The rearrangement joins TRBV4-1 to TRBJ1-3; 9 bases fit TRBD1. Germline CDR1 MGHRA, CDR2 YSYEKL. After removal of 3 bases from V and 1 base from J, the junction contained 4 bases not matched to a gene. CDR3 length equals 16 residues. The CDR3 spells CASSHQDRGSGNTIYF. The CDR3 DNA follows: TGCGCCAGCAGCCACCAAGACAGGGGGTCTGGAAACACCATATATTTT.

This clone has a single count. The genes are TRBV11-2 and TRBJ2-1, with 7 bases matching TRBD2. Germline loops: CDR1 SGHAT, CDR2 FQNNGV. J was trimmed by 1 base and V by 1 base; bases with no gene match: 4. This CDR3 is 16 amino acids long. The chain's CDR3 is CASSLGSRGSYNEQFF. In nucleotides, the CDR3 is TGTGCCAGCAGCTTAGGATCGCGGGGGTCCTACAATGAGCAGTTCTTC.